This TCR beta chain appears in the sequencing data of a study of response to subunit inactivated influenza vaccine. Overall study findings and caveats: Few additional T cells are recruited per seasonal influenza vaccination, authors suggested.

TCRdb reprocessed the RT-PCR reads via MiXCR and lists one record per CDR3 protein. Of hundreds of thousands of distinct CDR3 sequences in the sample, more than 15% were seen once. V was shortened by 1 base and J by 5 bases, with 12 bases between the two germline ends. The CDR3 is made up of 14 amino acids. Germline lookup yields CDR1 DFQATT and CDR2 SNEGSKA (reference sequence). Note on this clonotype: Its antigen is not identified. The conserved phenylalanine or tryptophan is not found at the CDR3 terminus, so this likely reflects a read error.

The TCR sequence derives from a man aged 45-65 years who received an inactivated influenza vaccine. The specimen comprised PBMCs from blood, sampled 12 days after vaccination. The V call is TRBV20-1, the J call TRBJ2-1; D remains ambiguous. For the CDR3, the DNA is TGCAGTGCTAGAGGGGCCACCACGAACAATGAGCAGTTCTTA. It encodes CSARGATTNNEQFL.